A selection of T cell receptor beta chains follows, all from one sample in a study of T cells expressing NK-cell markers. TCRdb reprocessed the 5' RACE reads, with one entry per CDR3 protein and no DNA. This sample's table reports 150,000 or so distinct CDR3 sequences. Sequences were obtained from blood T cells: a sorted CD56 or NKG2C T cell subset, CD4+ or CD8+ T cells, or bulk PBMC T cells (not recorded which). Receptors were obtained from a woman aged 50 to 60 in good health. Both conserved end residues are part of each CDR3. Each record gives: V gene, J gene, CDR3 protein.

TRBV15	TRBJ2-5	CATRNREQETQYF
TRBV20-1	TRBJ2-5	CSANPGAPGETQYF
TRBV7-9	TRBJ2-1	CASSLRVTEQFF
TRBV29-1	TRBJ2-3	CSVNGGLGDTQYF
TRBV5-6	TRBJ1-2	CASRGGGYGYTF
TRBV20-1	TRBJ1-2	CSATAGRDGYTF
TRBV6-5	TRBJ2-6	CASSQPDSGANVLTF
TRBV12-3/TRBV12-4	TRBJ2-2	CASSGPGRNTGELFF
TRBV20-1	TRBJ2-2	CSARDRDRGSSGELFF
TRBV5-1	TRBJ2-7	CASSFGTGDEQYF
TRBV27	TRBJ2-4	CASSLPAFGAKNIQYF
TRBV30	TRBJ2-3	CAWSDGRGPDTQYF
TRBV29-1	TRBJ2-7	CSVGVRSQGHEQYF
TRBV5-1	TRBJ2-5	CASSLAGTPGRETQYF
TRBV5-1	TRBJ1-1	CASSALNTEAFF
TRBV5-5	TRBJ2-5	CASSFVGGEETQYF
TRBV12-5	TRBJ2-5	CASVSPTSAQETQYF